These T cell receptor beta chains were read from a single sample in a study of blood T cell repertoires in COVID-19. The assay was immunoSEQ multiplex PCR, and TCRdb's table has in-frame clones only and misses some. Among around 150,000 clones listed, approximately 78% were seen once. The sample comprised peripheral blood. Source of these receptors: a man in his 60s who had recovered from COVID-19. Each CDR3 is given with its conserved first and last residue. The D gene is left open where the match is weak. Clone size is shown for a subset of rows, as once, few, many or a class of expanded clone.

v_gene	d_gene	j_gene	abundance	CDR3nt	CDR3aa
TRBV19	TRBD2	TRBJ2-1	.	TGTGCCAGTAGTTCCCCCGGGGCCAGCGGGGGGTACAATGAGCAGTTCTTC	CASSSPGASGGYNEQFF
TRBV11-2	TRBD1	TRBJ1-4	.	TGTGCCAGCAGCTTACGGGCGCGAGGGACAGGAGATAATGAAAAACTGTTTTTT	CASSLRARGTGDNEKLFF
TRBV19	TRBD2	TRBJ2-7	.	TGTGCCAGTAGTATACGCGGGGGGGAGCAGTACTTC	CASSIRGGEQYF
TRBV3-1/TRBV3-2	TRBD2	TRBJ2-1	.	TGTGCCAGCAGCAAAAGTGGGCGGGGGGTCTCCGGAGAGCAGTTCTTC	CASSKSGRGVSGEQFF
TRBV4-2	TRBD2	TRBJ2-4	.	TGTGCCAGCAGCCAGCCGGGGAGCGGGGGGGGGATAACCAAAAACATTCAGTACTTC	CASSQPGSGGGITKNIQYF
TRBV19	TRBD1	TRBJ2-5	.	TGTGCCACCACTCCCGGGACAGGGGGTCTTCTTGGAGAGACCCAGTACTTC	CATTPGTGGLLGETQYF
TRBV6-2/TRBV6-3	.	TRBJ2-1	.	TGTGCCAGCAGTTACGCGGGACAGTCCTACAATGAGCAGTTCTTC	CASSYAGQSYNEQFF
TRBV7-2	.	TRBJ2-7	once	TGTGCCAGCAGCTTAGACAGGGGGGGCTACTACGAGCAGTACTTC	CASSLDRGGYYEQYF
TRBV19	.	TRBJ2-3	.	TGTGCCAGTAGTATAAACGGGGGCACAGATACGCAGTATTTT	CASSINGGTDTQYF
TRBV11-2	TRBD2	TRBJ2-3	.	TGTGCCAGCAGCTCCACCTTGCAACTAGCGGGAGGTCGTACAGATACGCAGTATTTT	CASSSTLQLAGGRTDTQYF
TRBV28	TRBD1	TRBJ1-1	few	TGTGCCAGCAGTGACCGGGACAGGGGTTGGGAAGCTTTCTTT	CASSDRDRGWEAFF
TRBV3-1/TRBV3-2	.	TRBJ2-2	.	TGTGCCACCAGCCCTACTTGGGGGGGCGGGGGAAGCGGGGAGCTGTTTTTT	CATSPTWGGGGSGELFF
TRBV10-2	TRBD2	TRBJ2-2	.	TGCGCCAGCAGGGGACTAGCCCCCGGGGAGCTGTTTTTT	CASRGLAPGELFF
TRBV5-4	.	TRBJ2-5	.	TGTGCCAGCAGCTTGGGTGGGCCCCAAGAGACCCAGTACTTC	CASSLGGPQETQYF
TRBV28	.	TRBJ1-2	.	TGTGCCAGCAGTTCAGGGAACTATGGCTACACCTTC	CASSSGNYGYTF
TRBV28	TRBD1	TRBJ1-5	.	TGTGCCAGCAGCGTACAGGGGAATCAGCCCCAGCATTTT	CASSVQGNQPQHF
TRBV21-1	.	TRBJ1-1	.	TGTGCCAGCAGCGAAGGGACAGGGGGTTGTACTGAAGCTTTCTTT	CASSEGTGGCTEAFF
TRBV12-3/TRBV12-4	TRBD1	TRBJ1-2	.	TGTGCCAGCAGCCTCCGGGACAGGAGTGGCTACACCTTC	CASSLRDRSGYTF
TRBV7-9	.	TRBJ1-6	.	TGTGCCAGCAGCTTTTCAGGGGACGGATCACCCCTCCACTTT	CASSFSGDGSPLHF
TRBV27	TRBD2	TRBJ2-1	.	TGTGCCAGCAGTTCGCCGGGAGCGGGAGAGCGACTTTCCTCCTACAATGAGCAGTTCTTC	CASSSPGAGERLSSYNEQFF
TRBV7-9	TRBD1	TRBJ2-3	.	TGTGCCAGCAGCTCGGGGACAGGGGACACAGATACGCAGTATTTT	CASSSGTGDTDTQYF
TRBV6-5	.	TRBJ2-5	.	TGTGCCAGCACCGGATACGGGATGGGGGAGACCCAGTACTTC	CASTGYGMGETQYF
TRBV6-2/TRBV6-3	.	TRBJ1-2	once	TGTGCCAGCAGTTACTCGGGGCACTTCTATGGCTACACCTTC	CASSYSGHFYGYTF
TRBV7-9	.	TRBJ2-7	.	TGTGCCAGCAGCCCGCAGAACTACGAGCAGTACTTC	CASSPQNYEQYF
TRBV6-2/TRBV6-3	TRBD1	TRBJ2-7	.	TGTGCCAGCAGTTACTCGACGGGAACAGGGGGCTCCTACGAGCAGTACTTC	CASSYSTGTGGSYEQYF
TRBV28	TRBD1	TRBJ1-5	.	TGTGCCAGCAGTTTAGGGGAAGGACAGGGGAGGCGGCAGCCCCAGCATTTT	CASSLGEGQGRRQPQHF
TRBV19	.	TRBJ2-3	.	TGTGCCAGTAGTTCCAGGGGCGATCTTAGCACAGATACGCAGTATTTT	CASSSRGDLSTDTQYF
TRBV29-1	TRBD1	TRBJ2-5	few	TGCAGCGTCGATGCCCCGGGACAGCTACAAGAGACCCAGTACTTC	CSVDAPGQLQETQYF
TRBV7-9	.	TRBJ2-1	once	TGTGCCAGCAGCCCCGAGGGGGGGCGGGTGTACAATGAGCAGTTCTTC	CASSPEGGRVYNEQFF
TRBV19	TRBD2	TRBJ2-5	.	TGTGCCACTCGGCGGGGGGAAGGTAAAGAGACCCAGTACTTC	CATRRGEGKETQYF
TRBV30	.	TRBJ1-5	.	TGTGCCTGGAGTCCAGGTTTGCATCAGCCCCAGCATTTT	CAWSPGLHQPQHF